The 26 T cell receptor beta chains below were found in one sample sequenced in a study of human T cells and chemical hapten exposure. TCRdb independently ran MiXCR on the RACE reads; one entry per CDR3 protein. This table holds roughly 380,000 distinct CDR3 sequences, approximately 4.4% found once. Time point denoted: patch test 1, 2 weeks after DPC sensitization. The treatment here: therapeutic diphenylcyclopropenone sensitization with weekly scalp DPC. The material was whole blood, obtained in connection with sensitization to the hapten diphenylcyclopropenone (DPC). These receptor sequences come from a woman in her forties or fifties with alopecia areata. Some clones in this sample may be carry-over from other donors' samples.

In its sample, this clonotype was seen a few times. This chain uses TRBV5-4 with TRBJ2-7, with 8 nucleotides matching TRBD1. Trimming took 4 bases from V and 5 from J; bases not matched to a gene: 5. Germline CDR1 reads SGHNT; CDR2 reads YYREEE (reference sequence). The CDR3 consists of 13 residues. The CDR3 bases are TGTGCCAGCAGCGTGGACAGGGTGAACGAGCAGTACTTC. It is translated as CASSVDRVNEQYF. Full variable domain (outside the CDR3, taken from reference TRBV5-4 and TRBJ2-7): ETGVTQSPTHLIKTRGQQVTLRCSSQSGHNTVSWYQQALGQGPQFIFQYYREEENGRGNFPPRFSGLQFPNYSSELNVNALELDDSALYLCASSVDRVNEQYFGPGTRLTVT.

The sample holds many counts of this clonotype. The chain uses TRBV29-1 and TRBJ2-2, with a tentative D call TRBD2 (5 bases). This CDR3 contains 12 residues. Trimming took 4 bases from V and 7 from J, leaving 10 bases between them. Per germline, CDR1 SQVTM and CDR2 ANQGSEA. The CDR3 is CSVVESGGELFF. DNA for the CDR3: TGCAGCGTTGTAGAGAGCGGCGGGGAGCTGTTTTTT.

This clonotype was seen many times. This rearrangement joins TRBV27 to TRBJ2-2; 15 bases agree with TRBD2. The trim removed 6 bases at V and 5 bases at J, leaving 4 bases unmatched. CDR1 and CDR2 (germline): MNHEY, SMNVEV (reference sequence). The CDR3 is made up of 16 amino acids. CDR3 coding DNA: TGTGCCAGCAGCAGAGGACTAGCGGGAGGGACCGGGGAGCTGTTTTTT. It codes for CASSRGLAGGTGELFF.

Many counts were recorded for this clonotype. J is TRBJ2-3 and V is TRBV7-2; 10 nucleotides align to TRBD2. The V and J ends lost 5 bases and 0 bases, in that order; junction bases with no gene match: 2. Germline CDR1 and CDR2: SGHTA and FQGNSA. The CDR3 runs to 15 residues. CDR3 amino acids: CASSTLAGSTDTQYF. In nucleotides, the CDR3 is TGTGCCAGCAGCACACTAGCGGGGAGCACAGATACGCAGTATTTT.

The chain combines TRBV10-2 with TRBJ2-5, with D perhaps TRBD1 (5 bases). Per germline, CDR1 WSHSY and CDR2 SAAADI. The CDR3 covers 15 residues. The ends were cut back, 6 bases at V and 0 bases at J, with 14 bases in the middle. CDR3 loop: CASRPDRDYQETQYF. DNA of the CDR3: TGCGCCAGCAGACCCGACAGAGACTACCAAGAGACCCAGTACTTC.

This clonotype came up a few times. The chain is built from TRBV2 and TRBJ1-2; possible D gene TRBD1, 5 bases. The V end was cut by 6 bases, the J end by 3 bases, with 14 bases between. Germline CDR1 SNHLY, CDR2 FYNNEI. The CDR3 contains 14 residues. CDR3 residues: CASSPTRGYYGYTF. In DNA, the CDR3 is TGTGCCAGCAGCCCCACAAGGGGATACTATGGCTACACCTTC.

This clonotype was observed many times. The V and J genes are TRBV7-9 and TRBJ2-1; D may correspond to TRBD1 or TRBD2 (5 bases each). The CDR3 length is 15 residues. Trimming cost V 0 bases and J 2 bases, with 8 bases left between them. CDR1 is SEHNR and CDR2 is FQNEAQ in the germline V gene (reference sequence). CDR3 residues: CASSLAKGPYNEQFF. CDR3 bases: TGTGCCAGCAGCTTAGCGAAGGGACCCTACAATGAGCAGTTCTTC.

This clonotype was observed many times. V is TRBV9 and J is TRBJ2-3, with a possible D match to TRBD2 (6 bases). Trimming left V 4 bases short and J 4 bases short, with 16 bases between. Looked up from germline, CDR1 is SGDLS and CDR2 is YYNGEE. The CDR3 length is 15 residues. CDR3 residues: CASSSSGRGADTQYF. The CDR3 nucleotides read TGTGCCAGCAGCTCCTCCGGGAGAGGGGCAGATACGCAGTATTTT.

This clonotype was seen many times. The V and J genes are TRBV4-1 and TRBJ1-2; D is unresolved. The V end lost 0 bases, the J end lost 8 bases, and 16 bases lay between the germline ends. The CDR3 consists of 15 residues. The germline V gene has CDR1 MGHRA and CDR2 YSYEKL. The CDR3 DNA reads as TGCGCCAGCAGCCAAGATCGGGCTGGATACTCCGGCTACACCTTC. Translating it yields CASSQDRAGYSGYTF.

In this sample, this clonotype turned up a few times. The CDR3: CASSLAGTSAETQYF. The CDR3 nucleotides are TGTGCCAGCAGCTTGGCCGGGACCTCGGCGGAGACCCAGTACTTC. V gene TRBV5-6 combines with J gene TRBJ2-5, with D perhaps matching TRBD1 or TRBD2 (5 bases each). The CDR3 totals 15 residues. Germline loops: CDR1 SGHDT, CDR2 YYEEEE. The V gene lost 0 bases and the J gene lost 5 bases, with 14 bases spanning the gap. The whole variable domain, remainder taken from reference TRBV5-6 and TRBJ2-5, is DAGVTQSPTHLIKTRGQQVTLRCSPKSGHDTVSWYQQALGQGPQFIFQYYEEEERQRGNFPDRFSGHQFPNYSSELNVNALLLGDSALYLCASSLAGTSAETQYFGPGTRLLVL.

This clonotype was counted many times. The V gene is TRBV7-2, the J gene TRBJ1-6, with TRBD1 as a possible D gene (5 bases). Germline CDR1 and CDR2: SGHTA and FQGNSA. V lost 1 base and J 0 bases, leaving 7 bases between the germline ends. This CDR3 spans 16 amino acids. CDR3 loop: CASSLGGSSYNSPLHF. The DNA of the CDR3 is TGTGCCAGCAGCTTAGGGGGGAGCTCCTATAATTCACCCCTCCACTTT.

This clonotype was detected only a few times. This chain uses TRBV2 with TRBJ2-3; D tentatively reads TRBD1 or TRBD2 (5 bases each). Germline V CDR1 and CDR2: SNHLY, FYNNEI. Trimming removed 7 bases at V and 2 bases at J, with 10 bases between. This CDR3 is 13 amino acids long. CDR3 DNA sequence: TGTGCCAGCATCCGGGACCCCACAGATACGCAGTATTTT. Protein sequence: CASIRDPTDTQYF. The full variable domain, with the rest looked up from reference TRBV2 and TRBJ2-3, is EPEVTQTPSHQVTQMGQEVILRCVPISNHLYFYWYRQILGQKVEFLVSFYNNEISEKSEIFDDQFSVERPDGSNFTLKIRSTKLEDSAMYFCASIRDPTDTQYFGPGTRLTVL.

The chain links TRBV29-1 to TRBJ2-7; 12 bases align to TRBD2. This CDR3 is built from 15 residues. Per the germline V gene, CDR1 is SQVTM and CDR2 is ANQGSEA. V gave up 1 base and J gave up 3 bases; unmatched junction bases: 4. This chain's CDR3 is CSVEGLAGVNYEQYF. The CDR3 nucleotides are TGCAGCGTTGAAGGACTAGCGGGAGTAAACTACGAGCAGTACTTC.

This clonotype was counted at least ten times. The chain links TRBV7-9 to TRBJ2-3, with TRBD1 as a possible D gene (6 bases). The CDR3 length is 16 residues. Deletions cut 3 bases from V and 2 bases from J, with 15 bases between. In germline, CDR1 is SEHNR, CDR2 FQNEAQ (reference sequence). The CDR3 DNA reads TGTGCCAGCAGCTTCGTGCAGGGGTCAAACACAGATACGCAGTATTTT. Its translation: CASSFVQGSNTDTQYF.

This clonotype has a handful of counts. This chain joins TRBV6-6 and TRBJ1-2, with 9 positions matching TRBD1. CDR1 MNHNY and CDR2 SVGAGI come from the germline V gene (reference sequence). The CDR3 runs to 17 residues. V was clipped by 5 bases and J by 5 bases; unmatched bases: 15. The CDR3 region has the DNA TGTGCCAGCAGTCCTTTGTACCGAGGACAGGGGACGTATGGCTACACCTTC. Translated: CASSPLYRGQGTYGYTF.

The CDR3 region has the DNA TGCGCCAGCAGCCAAGATCGTTGGGTCTCTGGGGCCAACGTCCTGACTTTC. This encodes CASSQDRWVSGANVLTF. The chain links TRBV4-3 to TRBJ2-6; D gene unclear. The length of the CDR3 is 17 residues. The V gene lost 0 bases and the J gene lost 0 bases, with 9 bases spanning the gap. Germline-derived CDR1 and CDR2 are LGHNA and YSLEER.

This clonotype was observed many times. J is TRBJ2-7 and V is TRBV7-2; tentatively, D is TRBD1 (5 bases). V was cut by 4 bases and J by 2 bases, with 18 bases left in between. The CDR3 loop spans 16 amino acids. Germline values: CDR1 SGHTA, CDR2 FQGNSA. Here the CDR3 reads CASSSSDTIRAYEQYF. In DNA form, the CDR3 reads TGTGCCAGCAGCTCCTCTGACACAATCAGGGCCTACGAGCAGTACTTC.

This clonotype has ten or more counts. The gene calls are TRBV20-1 and TRBJ2-7; 8 bases match TRBD2. Germline CDR1 is DFQATT and CDR2 is SNEGSKA (reference sequence). The CDR3 length is 14 residues. V lost 3 bases to trimming and J lost 1 base; unmatched junction nucleotides: 5. The chain's CDR3 is CSASYGGDSYEQYF. The CDR3 DNA reads TGCAGTGCTAGTTACGGGGGGGATTCCTACGAGCAGTACTTC.

There are many counts of this clonotype. This chain uses TRBV28 with TRBJ1-1; D perhaps matches TRBD1 (6 bases). CDR1 and CDR2 (germline): MDHEN, SYDVKM. Trimming pared 2 bases from V and 7 bases from J, leaving 14 bases between. The CDR3 runs 14 residues. The CDR3 nucleotides are TGTGCCAGCAGTTTACCACCGACAGGCTTTGAAGCTTTCTTT. Translating gives CASSLPPTGFEAFF.

This clonotype was found many times. V and J are TRBV2 and TRBJ1-4; no definite D call. This CDR3 has 13 amino acids. The V and J ends lost 4 bases and 7 bases respectively, with 10 bases between them. In germline, CDR1 is SNHLY, CDR2 FYNNEI. The CDR3 region has the DNA TGTGCCAGCAGTGCCCGGGAAGCTGAAAAACTGTTTTTT. Translated: CASSAREAEKLFF.

This clonotype was seen repeatedly, ten times or more. The chain couples TRBV12-3 or TRBV12-4 to TRBJ1-6, with D uncertain. Trimming pared 5 bases from V and 10 bases from J, leaving 18 bases between. There are 15 residues in the CDR3. CDR3 sequence reads: CASSVVSVGKSPLHF. The CDR3, as DNA: TGTGCCAGCAGTGTGGTGTCGGTGGGGAAATCACCCCTCCACTTT.

This clonotype has at least ten counts. The V and J genes are TRBV4-2 and TRBJ2-1; 7 nucleotides align to TRBD2. CDR1 and CDR2 from the germline V gene are LGHNA and YNFKEQ. The trim removed 0 bases at V and 4 bases at J, leaving 6 bases unmatched. This CDR3 is built from 16 residues. CDR3 nucleotides: TGTGCCAGCAGCCAAGATGCCAGCGGGGTTTACAATGAGCAGTTCTTC. It yields the protein CASSQDASGVYNEQFF.

This clonotype has at least ten counts. The chain carries TRBV6-5 and TRBJ1-1, with D possibly being TRBD1 (6 bases). This CDR3 has 13 amino acids. Germline CDR1 and CDR2: MNHEY and SVGAGI. V lost 6 bases to trimming and J lost 1 base, with 9 bases between them. The CDR3 DNA sequence: TGTGCCAGCAGGAAGACAGGGAACACTGAAGCTTTCTTT. Translation: CASRKTGNTEAFF.

This chain joins TRBV2 and TRBJ2-7; D possibly corresponds to TRBD2 (6 bases). V lost 1 base and J 5 bases, leaving 15 bases between the germline ends. CDR3 length: 15 amino acids. Germline V gene sequence: CDR1 SNHLY, CDR2 FYNNEI. This CDR3 reads CASSEDSGRRDEQYF. CDR3 DNA sequence: TGTGCCAGCAGTGAAGATTCTGGTAGGAGGGACGAGCAGTACTTC.

This chain uses TRBV5-4 with TRBJ2-7, with 7 nucleotides matching TRBD2. The CDR3 contains 13 residues. With V trimmed by 4 bases and J by 3 bases, 4 bases remained unmatched. CDR1 and CDR2 from the germline V gene are SGHNT and YYREEE (reference sequence). CDR3 in DNA: TGTGCCAGCAGCACTAGCGTAGACTACGAGCAGTACTTC. This sequence encodes CASSTSVDYEQYF.

The chain recombines TRBV3-1 with TRBJ1-1; D is undetermined. Germline CDR1 and CDR2: LGHDT and YNNKEL (reference sequence). Between the trimmed V and J ends, which lost 1 base and 1 base, there was a span of 7 bases. The CDR3 has 14 residues. The CDR3 loop is CASSQAGRNTEAFF. The DNA of the CDR3 is TGTGCCAGCAGCCAAGCCGGGAGGAACACTGAAGCTTTCTTT.